This T cell receptor beta chain was obtained from a study of blood T cell repertoires in COVID-19. Only one count was recorded for this clone. The CDR3 runs 13 residues. V was trimmed by 5 bases and J by 5 bases, leaving 10 bases between them. Germline V gene sequence: CDR1 MGHDK, CDR2 SYGVNS. Clones were read by immunoSEQ multiplex PCR, and TCRdb kept only the in-frame ones, dropping some. The repertoire includes about 350,000 clones, about 88% of them detected once, and approximately 0.93% sits in the top ten. The sequencing sample was made of PBMCs or T cells enriched from blood (not recorded which). This chain links TRBV25-1 with TRBJ1-5, with D possibly being TRBD1 (5 bases). The TCR comes from a woman aged 30 to 39 who had been exposed to COVID-19. This CDR3 is CASSRGSHQPQHF. DNA for the CDR3: TGTGCCAGCAGTCGGGGGAGCCATCAGCCCCAGCATTTT. Filled out from reference TRBV25-1 and TRBJ1-5, the complete variable domain reads EADIYQTPRYLVIGTGKKITLECSQTMGHDKMYWYQQDPGMELHLIHYSYGVNSTEKGDLSSESTVSRIRTEHFPLTLESARPSHTSQYLCASSRGSHQPQHFGDGTRLSIL.